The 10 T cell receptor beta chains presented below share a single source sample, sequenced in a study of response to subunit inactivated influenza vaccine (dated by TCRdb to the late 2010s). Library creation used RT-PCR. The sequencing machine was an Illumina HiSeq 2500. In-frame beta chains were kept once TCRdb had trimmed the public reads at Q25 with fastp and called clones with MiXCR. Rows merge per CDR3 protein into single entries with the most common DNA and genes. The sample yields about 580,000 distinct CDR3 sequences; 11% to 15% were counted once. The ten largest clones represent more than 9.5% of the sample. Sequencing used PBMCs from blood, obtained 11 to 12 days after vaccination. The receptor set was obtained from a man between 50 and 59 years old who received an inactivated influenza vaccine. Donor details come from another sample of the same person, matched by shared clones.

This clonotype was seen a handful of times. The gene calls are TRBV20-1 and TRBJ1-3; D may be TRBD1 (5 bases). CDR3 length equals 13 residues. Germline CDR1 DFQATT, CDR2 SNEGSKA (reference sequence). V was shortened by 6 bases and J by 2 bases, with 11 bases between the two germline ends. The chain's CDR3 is CSATLGPGNTIYF. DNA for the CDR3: TGCAGTGCCACACTGGGGCCTGGAAACACCATATATTTT.

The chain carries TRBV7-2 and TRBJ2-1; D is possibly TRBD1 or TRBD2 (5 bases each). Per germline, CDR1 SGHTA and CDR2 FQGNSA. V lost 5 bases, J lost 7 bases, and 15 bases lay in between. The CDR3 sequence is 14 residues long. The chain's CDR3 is CASSEGRVGNEQFF. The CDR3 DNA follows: TGTGCCAGCAGCGAGGGGCGGGTGGGGAATGAGCAGTTCTTC.

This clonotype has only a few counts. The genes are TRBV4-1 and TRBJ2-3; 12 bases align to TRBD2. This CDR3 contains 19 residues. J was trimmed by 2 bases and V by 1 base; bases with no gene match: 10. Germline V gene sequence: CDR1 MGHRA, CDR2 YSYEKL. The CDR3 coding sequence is TGCGCCAGCAGCCAAGGACTAGCGGGGGTCCTAACCCCCACAGATACGCAGTATTTT. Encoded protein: CASSQGLAGVLTPTDTQYF.

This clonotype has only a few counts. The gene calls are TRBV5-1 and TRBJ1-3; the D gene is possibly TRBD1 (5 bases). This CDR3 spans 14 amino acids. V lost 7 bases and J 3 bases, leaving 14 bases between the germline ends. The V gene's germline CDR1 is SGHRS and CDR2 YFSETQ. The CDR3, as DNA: TGCGCCAGCGCGACCGGGACGGATGGAAACACCATATATTTT. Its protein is CASATGTDGNTIYF.

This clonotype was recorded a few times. The CDR3 sequence: CASSYSVSYEQYF. DNA of the CDR3: TGTGCCAGCAGTTACTCGGTGTCCTACGAGCAGTACTTC. The chain carries TRBV6-5 and TRBJ2-7; D gene unclear. CDR1 is MNHEY and CDR2 is SVGAGI in the germline V gene. V was shortened by 0 bases and J by 1 base, with 4 bases between the two germline ends. The length of the CDR3 is 13 residues.

CDR3 sequence: CSARHSGGSNTEAFF. CDR3 coding DNA: TGCAGTGCTAGGCATTCCGGCGGGAGTAACACTGAAGCTTTCTTT. The chain has TRBV20-1 and TRBJ1-1; D unclear. Germline V gives CDR1 DFQATT, CDR2 SNEGSKA (reference sequence). Trimming took off 3 bases at V and 2 bases at J, with 16 bases between the two ends. The CDR3 extends over 15 amino acids.

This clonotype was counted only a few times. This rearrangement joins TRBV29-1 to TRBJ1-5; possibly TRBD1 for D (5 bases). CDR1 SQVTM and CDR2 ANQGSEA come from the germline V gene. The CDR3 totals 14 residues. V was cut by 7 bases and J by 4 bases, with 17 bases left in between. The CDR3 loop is CSAALGDNNQPQHF. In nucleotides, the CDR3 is TGCAGCGCCGCTTTAGGGGATAATAATCAGCCCCAGCATTTT.

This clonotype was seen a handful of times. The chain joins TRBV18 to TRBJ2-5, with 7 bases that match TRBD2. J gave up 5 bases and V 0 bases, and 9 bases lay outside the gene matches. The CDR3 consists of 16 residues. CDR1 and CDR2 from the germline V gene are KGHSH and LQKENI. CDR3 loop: CASSPPGLQHGETQYF. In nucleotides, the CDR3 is TGTGCCAGCTCACCACCGGGACTACAACATGGGGAGACCCAGTACTTC.

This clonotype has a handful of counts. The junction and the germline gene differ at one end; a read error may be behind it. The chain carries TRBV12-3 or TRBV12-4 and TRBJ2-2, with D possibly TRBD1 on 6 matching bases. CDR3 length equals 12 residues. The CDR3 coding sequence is TGTGCCAGCAGTCTAGACTTAGGGGGGCTGTTTTTT. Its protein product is CASSLDLGGLFF.

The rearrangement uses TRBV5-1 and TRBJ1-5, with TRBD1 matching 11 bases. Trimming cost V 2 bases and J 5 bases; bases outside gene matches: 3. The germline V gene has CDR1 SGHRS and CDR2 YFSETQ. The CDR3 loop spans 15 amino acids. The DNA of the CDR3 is TGCGCCAGCAGCTTAGGACAGGGGGCTCATCAGCCCCAGCATTTT. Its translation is CASSLGQGAHQPQHF.